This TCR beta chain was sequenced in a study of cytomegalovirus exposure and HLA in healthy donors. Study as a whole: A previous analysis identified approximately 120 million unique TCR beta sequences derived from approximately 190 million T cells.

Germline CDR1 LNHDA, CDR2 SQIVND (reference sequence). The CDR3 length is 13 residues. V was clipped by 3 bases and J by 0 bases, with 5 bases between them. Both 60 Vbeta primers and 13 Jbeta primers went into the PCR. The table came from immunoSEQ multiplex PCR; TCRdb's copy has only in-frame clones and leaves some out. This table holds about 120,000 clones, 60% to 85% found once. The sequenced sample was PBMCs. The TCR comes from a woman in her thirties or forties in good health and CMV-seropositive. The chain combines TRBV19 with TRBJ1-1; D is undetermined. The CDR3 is CASSINMNTEAFF. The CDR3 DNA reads TGTGCCAGTAGTATCAACATGAACACTGAAGCTTTCTTT. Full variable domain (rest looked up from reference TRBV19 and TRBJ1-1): DGGITQSPKYLFRKEGQNVTLSCEQNLNHDAMYWYRQDPGQGLRLIYYSQIVNDFQKGDIAEGYSVSREKKESFPLTVTSAQKNPTAFYLCASSINMNTEAFFGQGTRLTVV.